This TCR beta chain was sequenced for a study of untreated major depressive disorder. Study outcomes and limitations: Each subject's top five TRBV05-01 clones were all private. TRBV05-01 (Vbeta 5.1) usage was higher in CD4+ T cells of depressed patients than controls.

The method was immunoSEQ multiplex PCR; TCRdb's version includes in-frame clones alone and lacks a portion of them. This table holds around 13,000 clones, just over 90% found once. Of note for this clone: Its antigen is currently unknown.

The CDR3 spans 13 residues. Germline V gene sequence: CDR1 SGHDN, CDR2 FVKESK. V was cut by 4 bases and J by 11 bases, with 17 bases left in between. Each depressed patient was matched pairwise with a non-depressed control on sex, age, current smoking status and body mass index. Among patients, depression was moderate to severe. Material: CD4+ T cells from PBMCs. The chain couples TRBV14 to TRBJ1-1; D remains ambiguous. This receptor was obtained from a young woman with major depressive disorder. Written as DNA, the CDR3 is TGTGCCAGCAGCCGAATTGTCGCAGGATCCGCTTTCTTT. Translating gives CASSRIVAGSAFF. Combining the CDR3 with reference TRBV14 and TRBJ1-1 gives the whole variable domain EAGVTQFPSHSVIEKGQTVTLRCDPISGHDNLYWYRRVMGKEIKFLLHFVKESKQDESGMPNNRFLAERTGGTYSTLKVQPAELEDSGVYFCASSRIVAGSAFFGQGTRLTVV.